This T cell receptor beta chain was identified during a study of blood T cells in healthy people across ages. The draw of peripheral blood yielded about 9.4 milliliters from each donor. The germline CDR1 and CDR2 sequences are MNHEY and SVGAGI. Trimming shortened V by 8 bases and J by 4 bases, and 17 bases separated the two germline ends. The CDR3 contains 14 residues. Whole-study results and caveats: Versus aged donors, long-lived donors had higher diversity and more naive CD4+ cells.

Sample-barcoded 5' priming and a J-beta primer mix drove a second PCR of roughly 7 to 11 cycles. A template-switch adaptor containing 12 random nucleotides labeled each cDNA molecule. TCRdb re-derived calls from the 5' RACE reads in MiXCR, one entry per CDR3 protein. The profile shows 800,000 to 950,000 distinct CDR3 sequences, 25% to 30% of them singletons. Concerning this clonotype: Its antigen is currently unknown.

This sample was also put to use in a study of T cells of mothers and their children.

This TCR was sampled from a woman aged 40-49 years in good health. The chain links TRBV6-5 to TRBJ1-1; D is ambiguous. Sequences were obtained from blood. The CDR3 DNA follows: TGTGCCAGCTTATATACCCTCGCTGGCACTGAAGCTTTCTTT. Its translation: CASLYTLAGTEAFF.